This T cell receptor (beta chain) was documented in a study of CD8+CD57+ T cells in acquired aplastic anemia. Study-level points and caveats: Measurement in patients showed lower diversity in CD8+CD57+ cells than in total CD4+ and CD8+ pools. Patients and controls were found to share fewer than 35 CD8+ CDR3 sequences.

Selection for sequencing was limited to patients who had shown CD8+CD57+ cell expansion by flow cytometry. Blood samples were obtained from patients who had received no prior therapy. This clonotype was found many times. Its antigen is not known. V was clipped by 0 bases and J by 4 bases, with 2 bases between them. This CDR3 has 12 amino acids. The germline V gene encodes CDR1 SNHLY and CDR2 FYNNEI. Genomic DNA, the template, was used for profiling of the TCR beta VDJ and CDR3. TCRdb used MiXCR to reprocess the reads, holding one entry per CDR3 protein. Of about 20,000 distinct CDR3 sequences detected, approximately 37% appear once; the ten largest clones hold around 87%.

This clonotype was sampled from a human donor with aplastic anemia. The chain combines TRBV2 with TRBJ2-3, with D uncertain. The sequenced material came from CD8+CD57+ T cells sorted from PBMCs. Noted subset: bead-enriched CD8+CD57+ effector memory T cells from SAA patients. CDR3 sequence (DNA): TGTGCCAGCAGTGAAGCTGCAGATACGCAGTATTTT. Translation gives CASSEAADTQYF.